This T cell receptor beta chain was observed in a study of blood T cells in healthy people across ages. This clonotype occurred once. The antigen is unknown. The junction departs from the called germline gene at one end, perhaps through a read error. Combining a sample-barcoded 5' primer with a J-beta primer mix, a second PCR ran for about 7 to 12 cycles. MiXCR was run by TCRdb on the 5' RACE reads, yielding one entry per CDR3 protein. The sample lists about 1.1 million distinct CDR3 sequences, more than 30% seen once, with about an eighth in the top ten. Ranging in age from about 6 to 100, the donors were healthy Caucasian individuals from Russia. General study points: Naive T cell percentage by flow cytometry tracked strongly with beta diversity. CMV status of donors was unknown, possibly confounding expanded clonotype changes. Estimates based on one million T cells were treated as lower bounds.

Material for sequencing was blood. The sequence derives from a man aged 18 to 29 in good health.

CDR3 region: CVSSTGNSPLHF. Here the CDR3 DNA reads TGTGTCAGCAGCACAGGGAATTCACCCCTCCACTTT. The chain carries TRBV9 and TRBJ1-6; perhaps TRBD1 as D (6 bases). Germline CDR1 and CDR2: SGDLS and YYNGEE. The CDR3 is 12 amino acids.